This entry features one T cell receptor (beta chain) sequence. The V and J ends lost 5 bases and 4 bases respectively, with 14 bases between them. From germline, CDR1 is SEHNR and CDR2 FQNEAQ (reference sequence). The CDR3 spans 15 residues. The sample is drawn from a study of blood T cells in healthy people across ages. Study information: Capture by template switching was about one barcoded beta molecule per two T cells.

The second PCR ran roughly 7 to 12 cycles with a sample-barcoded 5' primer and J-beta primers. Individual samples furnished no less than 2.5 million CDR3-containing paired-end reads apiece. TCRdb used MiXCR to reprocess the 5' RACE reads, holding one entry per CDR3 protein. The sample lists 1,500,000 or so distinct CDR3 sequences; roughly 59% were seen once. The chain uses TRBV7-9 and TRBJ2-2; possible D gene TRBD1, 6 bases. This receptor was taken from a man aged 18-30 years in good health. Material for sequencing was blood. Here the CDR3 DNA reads TGTGCCAGCAGCCGCTGGACAGTACCCACCGGGGAGCTGTTTTTT. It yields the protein CASSRWTVPTGELFF.